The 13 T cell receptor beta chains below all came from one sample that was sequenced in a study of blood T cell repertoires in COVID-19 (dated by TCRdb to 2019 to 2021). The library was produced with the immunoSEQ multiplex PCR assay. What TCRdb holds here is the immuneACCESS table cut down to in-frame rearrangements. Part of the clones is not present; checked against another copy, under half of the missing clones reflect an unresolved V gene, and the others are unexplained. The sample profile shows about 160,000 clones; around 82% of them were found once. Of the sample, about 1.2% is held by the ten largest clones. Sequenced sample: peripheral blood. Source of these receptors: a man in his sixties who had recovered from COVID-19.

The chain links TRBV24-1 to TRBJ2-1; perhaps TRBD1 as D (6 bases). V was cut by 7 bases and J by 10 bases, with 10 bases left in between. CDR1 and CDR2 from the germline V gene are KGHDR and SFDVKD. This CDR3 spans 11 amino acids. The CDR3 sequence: CATSRQAEQFF. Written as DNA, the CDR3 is TGTGCCACCAGCCGACAGGCGGAGCAGTTCTTC.

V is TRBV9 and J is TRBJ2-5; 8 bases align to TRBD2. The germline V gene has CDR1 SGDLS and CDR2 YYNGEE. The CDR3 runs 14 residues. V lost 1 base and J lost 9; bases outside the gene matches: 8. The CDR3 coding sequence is TGTGCCAGCAGCGTATTCCCGGGGGGGGGAGCCCAGTACTTC. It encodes CASSVFPGGGAQYF.

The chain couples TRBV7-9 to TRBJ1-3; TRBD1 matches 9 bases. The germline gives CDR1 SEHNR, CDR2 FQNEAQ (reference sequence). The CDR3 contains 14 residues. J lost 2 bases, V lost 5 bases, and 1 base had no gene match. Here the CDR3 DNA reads TGTGCCAGCAGCCGGACAGGGGCTGGAAACACCATATATTTT. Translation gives CASSRTGAGNTIYF.

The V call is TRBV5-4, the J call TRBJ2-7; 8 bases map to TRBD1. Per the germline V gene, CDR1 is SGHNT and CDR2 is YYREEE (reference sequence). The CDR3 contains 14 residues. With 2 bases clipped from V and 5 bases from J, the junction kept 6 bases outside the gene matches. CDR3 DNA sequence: TGTGCCAGCAGCTTCATCAGGGGGCAGGACGAGCAGTACTTC. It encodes CASSFIRGQDEQYF.

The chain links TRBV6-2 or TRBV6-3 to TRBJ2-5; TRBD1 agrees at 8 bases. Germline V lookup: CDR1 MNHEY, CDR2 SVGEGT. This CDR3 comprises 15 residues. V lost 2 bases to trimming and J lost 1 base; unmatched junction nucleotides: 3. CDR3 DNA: TGTGCCAGCAGTTACGGGACAGGCCTCCAAGAGACCCAGTACTTC. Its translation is CASSYGTGLQETQYF.

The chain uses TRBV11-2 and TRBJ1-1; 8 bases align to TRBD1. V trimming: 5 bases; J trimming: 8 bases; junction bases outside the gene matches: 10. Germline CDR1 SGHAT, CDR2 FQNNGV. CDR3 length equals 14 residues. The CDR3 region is CASSQGQVVSEAFF. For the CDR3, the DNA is TGTGCCAGCAGCCAGGGACAGGTTGTTTCGGAAGCTTTCTTT. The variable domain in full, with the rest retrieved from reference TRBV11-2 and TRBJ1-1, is EAGVAQSPRYKIIEKRQSVAFWCNPISGHATLYWYQQILGQGPKLLIQFQNNGVVDDSQLPKDRFSAERLKGVDSTLKIQPAKLEDSAVYLCASSQGQVVSEAFFGQGTRLTVV.

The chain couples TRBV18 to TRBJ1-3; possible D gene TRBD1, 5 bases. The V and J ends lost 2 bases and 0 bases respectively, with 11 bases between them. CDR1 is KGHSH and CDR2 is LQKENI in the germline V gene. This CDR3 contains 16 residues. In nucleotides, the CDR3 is TGTGCCAGCTCACCAGTTCCAGGGTTCTCTGGAAACACCATATATTTT. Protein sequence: CASSPVPGFSGNTIYF.

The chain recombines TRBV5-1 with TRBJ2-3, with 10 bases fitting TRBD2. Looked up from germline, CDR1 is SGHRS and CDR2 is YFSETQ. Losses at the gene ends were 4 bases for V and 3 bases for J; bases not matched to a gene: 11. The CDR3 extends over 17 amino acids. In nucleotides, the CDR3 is TGCGCCAGCAGCCCGAGAGTAGCGGGGGGCGCAACAGATACGCAGTATTTT. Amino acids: CASSPRVAGGATDTQYF.

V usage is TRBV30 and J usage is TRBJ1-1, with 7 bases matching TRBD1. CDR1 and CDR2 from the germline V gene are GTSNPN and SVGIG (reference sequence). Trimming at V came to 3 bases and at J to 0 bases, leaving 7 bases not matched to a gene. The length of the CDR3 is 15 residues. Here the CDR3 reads CAWRTTGTVNTEAFF. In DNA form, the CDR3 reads TGTGCCTGGAGAACGACCGGGACAGTGAACACTGAAGCTTTCTTT.

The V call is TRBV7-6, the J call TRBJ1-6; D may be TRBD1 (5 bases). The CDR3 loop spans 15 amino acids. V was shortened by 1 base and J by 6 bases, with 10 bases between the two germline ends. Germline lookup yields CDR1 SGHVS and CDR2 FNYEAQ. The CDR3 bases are TGTGCCAGCAGCTTAGATAGGGGAGGTAATTCACCCCTCCACTTT. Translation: CASSLDRGGNSPLHF.

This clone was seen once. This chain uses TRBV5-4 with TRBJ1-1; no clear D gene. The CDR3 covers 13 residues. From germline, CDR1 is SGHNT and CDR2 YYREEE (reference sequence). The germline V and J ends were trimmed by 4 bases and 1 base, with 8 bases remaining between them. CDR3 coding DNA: TGTGCCAGCAGCCTGCAGTCGAACACTGAAGCTTTCTTT. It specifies CASSLQSNTEAFF.

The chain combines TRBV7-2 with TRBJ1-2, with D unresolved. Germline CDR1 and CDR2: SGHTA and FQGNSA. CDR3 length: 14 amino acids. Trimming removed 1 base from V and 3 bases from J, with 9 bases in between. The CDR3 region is CASSLDGVYYGYTF. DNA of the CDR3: TGTGCCAGCAGCTTAGACGGGGTCTACTATGGCTACACCTTC. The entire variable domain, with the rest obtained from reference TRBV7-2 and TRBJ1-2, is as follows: GAGVSQSPSNKVTEKGKDVELRCDPISGHTALYWYRQSLGQGLEFLIYFQGNSAPDKSGLPSDRFSAERTGGSVSTLTIQRTQQEDSAVYLCASSLDGVYYGYTFGSGTRLTVV.

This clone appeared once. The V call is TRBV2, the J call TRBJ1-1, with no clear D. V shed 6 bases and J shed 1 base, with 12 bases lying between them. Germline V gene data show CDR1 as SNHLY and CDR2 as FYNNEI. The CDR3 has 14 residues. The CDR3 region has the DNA TGTGCCAGCAGCCCCCGGGTGACGAACACTGAAGCTTTCTTT. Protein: CASSPRVTNTEAFF.